This paragraph reports one T cell receptor (beta chain). Its specificity is unknown. This CDR3 is 15 amino acids long. Between the trimmed V and J ends, which lost 6 bases and 3 bases, there was a span of 15 bases. The germline V gene encodes CDR1 KGHSH and CDR2 LQKENI. Sequenced by immunoSEQ multiplex PCR; TCRdb stores in-frame clones only, minus some. Of about 160,000 clones in the sample, around 94% were seen once. The record originates from a study of T cell responses to AZD1222 COVID-19 vaccine. Broader study findings: Repertoire sampling occurred only after the peak T cell response. Donors in the cohort were predominantly white British and more often female, and clonal diversity was possibly underestimated. Two doses of AZD1222 preceded a rise in Spike-specific TCR breadth and depth.

This receptor was obtained from an adult in good health. The rearrangement joins TRBV18 to TRBJ2-1; a weak D match, TRBD2 (6 bases). Material: peripheral blood, obtained on day 0 of AZD1222 vaccination. This chain's CDR3 is CASSLSTSSYNEQFF. In nucleotides, the CDR3 is TGTGCCAGCTCGCTTTCGACTAGTAGCTACAATGAGCAGTTCTTC. The whole variable domain, remainder taken from reference TRBV18 and TRBJ2-1, is NAGVMQNPRHLVRRRGQEARLRCSPMKGHSHVYWYRQLPEEGLKFMVYLQKENIIDESGMPKERFSAEFPKEGPSILRIQQVVRGDSAAYFCASSLSTSSYNEQFFGPGTRLTVL.